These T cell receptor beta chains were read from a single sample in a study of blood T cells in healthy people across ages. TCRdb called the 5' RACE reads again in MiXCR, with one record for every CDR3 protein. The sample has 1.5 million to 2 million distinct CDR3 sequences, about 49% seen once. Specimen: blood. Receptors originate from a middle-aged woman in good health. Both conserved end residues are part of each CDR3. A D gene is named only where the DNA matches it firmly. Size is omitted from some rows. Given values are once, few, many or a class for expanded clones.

CASSPGTVNSPLHF	TGCGCCAGCAGTCCCGGGACGGTTAATTCACCCCTCCACTTT	TRBV28	TRBJ1-6	-	few
CASSPTSVISYNEQFF	TGTGCCAGCAGCCCGACTAGCGTAATTTCCTACAATGAGCAGTTCTTC	TRBV28	TRBJ2-1	TRBD2	few
CASSLGQGAFF	TGTGCCAGCAGTCTCGGACAGGGAGCTTTCTTT	TRBV21-1	TRBJ1-1	-	-
CASSQDSVSQDTQYF	TGCGCCAGCAGCCAAGACTCCGTGAGTCAAGATACGCAGTATTTT	TRBV4-3	TRBJ2-3	-	-
CASSLRGGAPRTDTQYF	TGTGCCAGCAGCTTACGAGGAGGGGCCCCACGGACAGATACGCAGTATTTT	TRBV7-9	TRBJ2-3	-	-
CASGLPIGSRTAYEQYF	TGTGCTAGTGGTTTACCTATTGGATCTAGAACCGCCTACGAGCAGTACTTC	TRBV12-5	TRBJ2-7	-	few
CASRLEGKTTDTQYF	TGTGCCAGCAGGTTGGAGGGCAAGACCACAGATACGCAGTATTTT	TRBV4-2	TRBJ2-3	-	-
CASSQRQGEGSPFHF	TGCGCCAGCAGCCAGAGACAGGGCGAGGGTTCACCCTTCCACTTT	TRBV4-1	TRBJ1-6	TRBD1	-
CASSERGPGTDTQYF	TGTGCCAGCAGTGAGCGGGGGCCCGGCACAGATACGCAGTATTTT	TRBV6-6	TRBJ2-3	TRBD2	-
CASSTGRGSYGGYTF	TGTGCCAGCAGCACGGGGCGAGGGTCCTATGGGGGCTACACCTTC	TRBV12-3/TRBV12-4	TRBJ1-2	-	few
CASIPDRGLFEQYF	TGTGCCAGCATCCCGGACAGGGGGTTGTTCGAGCAGTACTTC	TRBV6-2/TRBV6-3	TRBJ2-7	TRBD1	-
CASSQAVKSYGYTF	TGCGCCAGCAGCCAAGCGGTGAAGTCCTATGGCTACACCTTC	TRBV4-1	TRBJ1-2	-	-
CASGYGQETQYF	TGTGCCAGCGGCTACGGGCAAGAGACCCAGTACTTC	TRBV6-6	TRBJ2-5	-	-
CASSLESGQGPDQETQYF	TGTGCCAGCAGCTTGGAGTCGGGACAGGGGCCCGATCAAGAGACCCAGTACTTC	TRBV5-5	TRBJ2-5	TRBD1	-
CASGRGGDTQYF	TGTGCCAGCGGACGCGGAGGGGATACGCAGTATTTT	TRBV7-2	TRBJ2-3	-	few
CASSTPARGGEAFF	TGTGCCAGCAGTACGCCCGCAAGGGGGGGTGAAGCTTTCTTT	TRBV28	TRBJ1-1	-	-
CASRSAIESSYEQYF	TGTGCCAGCAGGTCGGCGATAGAGAGCTCCTACGAGCAGTACTTC	TRBV28	TRBJ2-7	-	-
CAGSLGQLQFYEQYF	TGTGCCGGCAGCCTGGGACAGTTACAGTTCTACGAGCAGTACTTC	TRBV3-1	TRBJ2-7	TRBD1	-
CASSDGLPSRTQYF	TGTGCCAGCAGCGATGGACTGCCCTCAAGGACCCAGTACTTC	TRBV11-2	TRBJ2-5	-	few
CASGGTANTDTQYF	TGCGCCAGCGGCGGGACAGCCAACACAGATACGCAGTATTTT	TRBV5-1	TRBJ2-3	-	few
CSVGAPSRGGTEAFF	TGCAGCGTTGGGGCGCCCTCGAGAGGGGGCACTGAAGCTTTCTTT	TRBV29-1	TRBJ1-1	-	-
CASSLGRDYRIAGEETQYF	TGTGCCAGCAGCTTAGGAAGGGACTATCGAATAGCGGGGGAAGAGACCCAGTACTTC	TRBV7-2	TRBJ2-5	TRBD2	-
CASSYETSYNEQFF	TGTGCCAGCAGTTACGAGACTAGCTACAATGAGCAGTTCTTC	TRBV6-2/TRBV6-3	TRBJ2-1	-	few
CASTPDTQYF	TGTGCCAGCACTCCAGATACGCAGTATTTT	TRBV5-5	TRBJ2-3	-	few
CSAHRDQGYEQYF	TGCAGTGCCCACCGGGACCAGGGGTACGAGCAGTACTTC	TRBV20-1	TRBJ2-7	-	-
CASSFRTRGAETQYF	TGTGCCAGCAGTTTTCGTACGAGGGGCGCGGAGACCCAGTACTTC	TRBV27	TRBJ2-5	-	-
CASSQDTGASSPLHF	TGCGCCAGCAGCCAAGACACAGGGGCGAGTTCACCCCTCCACTTT	TRBV4-3	TRBJ1-6	TRBD1	-
CASSLGTSGARGEQFF	TGCGCCAGCAGCTTGGGGACTAGCGGCGCTCGGGGTGAGCAGTTCTTC	TRBV5-1	TRBJ2-1	TRBD2	-
CASSSSGTAQETQFF	TGTGCCAGCAGCAGTTCCGGGACAGCACAAGAGACCCAGTTCTTC	TRBV4-2	TRBJ2-1	TRBD1	-
CASSPLPNAEAFF	TGTGCCAGCTCGCCTCTACCGAACGCTGAAGCTTTCTTT	TRBV18	TRBJ1-1	-	-
CASSPRGENIQYF	TGTGCCAGCAGCCCCCGGGGAGAAAACATTCAGTACTTC	TRBV5-4	TRBJ2-4	-	-
CASSLSRGTQETQYF	TGTGCCAGCAGCTTAAGCAGGGGTACCCAAGAGACCCAGTACTTC	TRBV11-1	TRBJ2-5	-	-
CASTRTLIRNGGGANVLTF	TGTGCCAGCACTCGGACGTTAATAAGGAATGGAGGTGGGGCCAACGTCCTGACTTTC	TRBV7-9	TRBJ2-6	-	-
CASSFTPGHKKLFF	TGTGCCAGCAGCTTCACACCGGGACACAAAAAACTGTTTTTT	TRBV6-2/TRBV6-3	TRBJ1-4	-	once
CASSYAGGSTSTDTQYF	TGTGCCAGCAGTTACGCGGGGGGCTCAACTAGCACAGATACGCAGTATTTT	TRBV6-5	TRBJ2-3	TRBD2	-
CASSPWTANQETQYF	TGTGCCAGCTCTCCCTGGACGGCGAACCAAGAGACCCAGTACTTC	TRBV6-5	TRBJ2-5	-	-
CASSLQGAVGDTQYF	TGTGCCAGCAGCTTACAGGGGGCTGTAGGAGATACGCAGTATTTT	TRBV7-2	TRBJ2-3	TRBD1	-
CSVEKGSGSTEAFF	TGCAGCGTTGAAAAGGGAAGTGGGTCCACTGAAGCTTTCTTT	TRBV29-1	TRBJ1-1	-	-
CASSSARTSGSSGANVLTF	TGTGCCAGCAGTTCGGCCCGGACTAGCGGGAGCTCTGGGGCCAACGTCCTGACTTTC	TRBV28	TRBJ2-6	TRBD2	few
CASSLPDRRNSPLHF	TGCGCCAGCAGCTTGCCGGACAGGAGGAATTCACCCCTCCACTTT	TRBV5-1	TRBJ1-6	TRBD1	-
CSARVPGRGGNEQFF	TGCAGTGCTAGAGTTCCAGGCCGGGGGGGCAATGAGCAGTTCTTC	TRBV20-1	TRBJ2-1	TRBD2	-
CASSPDREGTGELFF	TGTGCCAGCAGCCCGGACAGGGAGGGCACCGGGGAGCTGTTTTTT	TRBV7-9	TRBJ2-2	-	-
CSASSRPSFYEQYF	TGCAGTGCTAGTTCGAGGCCTTCCTTCTACGAGCAGTACTTC	TRBV20-1	TRBJ2-7	-	-
CASRVAGALYEQYF	TGTGCTAGCAGGGTAGCGGGAGCACTTTACGAGCAGTACTTC	TRBV27	TRBJ2-7	TRBD2	-
CSALGQVNTEAFF	TGCAGTGCTCTGGGACAGGTTAACACTGAAGCTTTCTTT	TRBV20-1	TRBJ1-1	TRBD1	-
CASTLPRPPNTGELFF	TGTGCCAGCACCCTACCCAGGCCTCCGAACACCGGGGAGCTGTTTTTT	TRBV6-2/TRBV6-3	TRBJ2-2	-	-
CASSKNPTGRNTDTQYF	TGTGCCAGCAGCAAAAACCCGACAGGGAGGAACACAGATACGCAGTATTTT	TRBV7-8	TRBJ2-3	-	-
CASSYSGTSGPTDTQYF	TGTGCCAGCAGTTACTCCGGGACTAGCGGACCCACAGATACGCAGTATTTT	TRBV6-2/TRBV6-3	TRBJ2-3	TRBD2	few
CASSPGRTLFF	TGTGCCAGCAGCCCAGGGCGGACGCTTTTCTTT	TRBV11-1	TRBJ1-1	-	-
CASSQISDNEQFF	TGTGCCAGCAGCCAAATTTCTGACAATGAGCAGTTCTTC	TRBV3-1	TRBJ2-1	-	few
CASSPAGGPSTDTQYF	TGTGCCAGCAGCCCAGCGGGGGGGCCTAGCACAGATACGCAGTATTTT	TRBV7-3	TRBJ2-3	TRBD2	-
CASSPPTADTQYF	TGTGCCAGCTCACCACCTACAGCAGATACGCAGTATTTT	TRBV18	TRBJ2-3	-	-
CAISGQGMDAEAFF	TGTGCCATCAGCGGACAGGGAATGGACGCTGAAGCTTTCTTT	TRBV10-3	TRBJ1-1	TRBD1	-
CSAHPGQGNTEAFF	TGCAGTGCCCACCCGGGACAGGGAAACACTGAAGCTTTCTTT	TRBV20-1	TRBJ1-1	TRBD1	once
CASSLRGIGTGELFF	TGTGCCAGCAGTCTACGGGGGATTGGCACCGGGGAGCTGTTTTTT	TRBV27	TRBJ2-2	-	-